The entry below gives a single T cell receptor beta chain sequence along with its context. What it recognizes is unknown. This PCR relied on a set of 60 Vbeta primers and 13 Jbeta primers. Libraries were prepared by immunoSEQ multiplex PCR; TCRdb keeps only in-frame clonotypes and omits some of them. This repertoire shows around 130,000 clones, 65% to 90% found once; its top ten account for 2.5% to 3%. The data originate from a study of cytomegalovirus exposure and HLA in healthy donors. Germline values: CDR1 MDHEN, CDR2 SYDVKM. This CDR3 contains 16 residues. With 5 bases clipped from V and 0 bases from J, the junction kept 4 bases outside the gene matches. Study outcomes and limitations: A later analysis revealed that TCR association rates differed between HLA loci, peaking at DRB1 and bottoming out at HLA-C. Productive status was seen about 87% or about 30% of the time for most TCR beta V segments in an earlier analysis.

The receptor was derived from a young woman in good health and CMV-seropositive. The V and J genes are TRBV28 and TRBJ2-5; 12 bases are shared with TRBD1. Material for sequencing was PBMCs. The CDR3 loop reads CASSPGTGGDQETQYF. Written as DNA, the CDR3 is TGTGCCAGCAGTCCTGGGACAGGGGGCGACCAAGAGACCCAGTACTTC.